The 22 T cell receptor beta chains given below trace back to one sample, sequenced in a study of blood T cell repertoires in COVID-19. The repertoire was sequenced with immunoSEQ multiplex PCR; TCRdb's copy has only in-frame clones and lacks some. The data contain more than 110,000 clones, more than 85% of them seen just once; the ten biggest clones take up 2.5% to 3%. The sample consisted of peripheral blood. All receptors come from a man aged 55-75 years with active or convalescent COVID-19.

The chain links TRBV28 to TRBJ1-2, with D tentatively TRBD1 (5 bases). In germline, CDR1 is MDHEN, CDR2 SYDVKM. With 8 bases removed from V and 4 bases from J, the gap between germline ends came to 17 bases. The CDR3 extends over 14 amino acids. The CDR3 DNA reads TGTGCCAGCTTTCATGGTGGGGGGACCTATGGCTACACCTTC. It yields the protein CASFHGGGTYGYTF.

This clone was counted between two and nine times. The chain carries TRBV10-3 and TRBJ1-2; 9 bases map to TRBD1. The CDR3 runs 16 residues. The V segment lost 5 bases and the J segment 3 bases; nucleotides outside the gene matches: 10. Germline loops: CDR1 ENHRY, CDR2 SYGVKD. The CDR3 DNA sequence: TGTGCCATCAGTCCGGGACAGGGAGTTGGCGACTATGGCTACACCTTC. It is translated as CAISPGQGVGDYGYTF.

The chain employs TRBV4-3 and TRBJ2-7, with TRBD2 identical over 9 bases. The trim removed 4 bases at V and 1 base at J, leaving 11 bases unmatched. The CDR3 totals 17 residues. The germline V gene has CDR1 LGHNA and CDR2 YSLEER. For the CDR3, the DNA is TGCGCCAGCAGCCGAGTAAGCGGGGGGCCACAATCCTACGAGCAGTACTTC. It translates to CASSRVSGGPQSYEQYF.

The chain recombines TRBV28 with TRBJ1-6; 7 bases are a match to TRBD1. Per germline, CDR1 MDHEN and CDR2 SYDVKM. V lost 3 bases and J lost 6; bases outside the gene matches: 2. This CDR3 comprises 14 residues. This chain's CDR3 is CASSFRTGNSPLHF. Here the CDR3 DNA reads TGTGCCAGCAGTTTCCGGACAGGTAATTCACCCCTCCACTTT. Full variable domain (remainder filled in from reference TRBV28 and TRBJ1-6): DVKVTQSSRYLVKRTGEKVFLECVQDMDHENMFWYRQDPGLGLRLIYFSYDVKMKEKGDIPEGYSVSREKKERFSLILESASTNQTSMYLCASSFRTGNSPLHFGNGTRLTVT.

This chain's CDR3 is CASSPLGGGYTF. CDR3 in DNA: TGTGCCAGCAGCCCCCTGGGGGGTGGCTACACCTTC. The J gene is TRBJ1-2, the V gene TRBV3-1 (or the pseudogene TRBV3-2), with D perhaps matching TRBD1 (5 bases). Trimming stripped 4 bases from V and 7 bases from J, with 10 bases between. CDR1 and CDR2 (germline): LGHDT, YNNKEL (reference sequence). The CDR3 contains 12 residues.

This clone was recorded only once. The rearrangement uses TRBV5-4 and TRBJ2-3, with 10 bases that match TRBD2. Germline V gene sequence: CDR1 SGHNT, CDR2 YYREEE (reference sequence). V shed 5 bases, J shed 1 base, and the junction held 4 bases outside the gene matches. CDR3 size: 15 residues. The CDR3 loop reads CASRVSGGGTDTQYF. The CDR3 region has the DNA TGTGCCAGCAGGGTCAGCGGGGGGGGCACAGATACGCAGTATTTT.

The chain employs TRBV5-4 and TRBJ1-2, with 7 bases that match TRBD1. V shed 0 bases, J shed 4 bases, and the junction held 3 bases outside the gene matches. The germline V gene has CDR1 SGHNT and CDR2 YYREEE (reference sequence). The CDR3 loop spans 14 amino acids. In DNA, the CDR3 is TGTGCCAGCAGCTTGGCGGGACAGCCCTATGGCTACACCTTC. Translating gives CASSLAGQPYGYTF.

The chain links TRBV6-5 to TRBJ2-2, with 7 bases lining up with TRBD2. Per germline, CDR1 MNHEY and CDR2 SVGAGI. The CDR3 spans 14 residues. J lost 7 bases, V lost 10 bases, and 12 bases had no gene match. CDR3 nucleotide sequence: TGTGCCACCAATACCGGGACTAATGGCGGGGAGCTGTTTTTT. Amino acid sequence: CATNTGTNGGELFF.

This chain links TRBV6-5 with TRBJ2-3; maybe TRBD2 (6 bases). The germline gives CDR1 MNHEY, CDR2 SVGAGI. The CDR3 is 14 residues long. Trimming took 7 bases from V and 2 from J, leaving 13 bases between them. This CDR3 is CASTLGGLTDTQYF. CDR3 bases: TGTGCCAGCACCCTCGGGGGTCTCACAGATACGCAGTATTTT.

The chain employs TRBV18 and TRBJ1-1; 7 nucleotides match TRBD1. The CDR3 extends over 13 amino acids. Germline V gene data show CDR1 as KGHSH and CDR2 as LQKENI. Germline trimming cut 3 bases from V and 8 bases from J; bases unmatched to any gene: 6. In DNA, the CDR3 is TGTGCCAGCTCACCCGGAGGACAGGCAGAAGCTTTCTTT. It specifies CASSPGGQAEAFF.

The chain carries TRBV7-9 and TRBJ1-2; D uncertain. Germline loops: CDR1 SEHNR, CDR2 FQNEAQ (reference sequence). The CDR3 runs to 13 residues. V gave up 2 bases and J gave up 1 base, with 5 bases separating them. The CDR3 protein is CASSLRVNYGYTF. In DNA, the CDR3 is TGTGCCAGCAGCTTACGCGTTAACTATGGCTACACCTTC.

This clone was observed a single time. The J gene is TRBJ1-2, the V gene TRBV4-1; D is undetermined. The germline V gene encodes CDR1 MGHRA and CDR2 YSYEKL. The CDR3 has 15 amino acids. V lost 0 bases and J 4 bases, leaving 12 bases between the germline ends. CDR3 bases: TGCGCCAGCAGCCAAGATACGACACCAACCTATGGCTACACCTTC. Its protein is CASSQDTTPTYGYTF.

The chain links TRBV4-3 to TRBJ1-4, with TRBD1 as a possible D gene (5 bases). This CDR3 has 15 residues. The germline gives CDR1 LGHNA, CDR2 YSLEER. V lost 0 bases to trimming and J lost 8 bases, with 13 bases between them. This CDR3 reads CASSQDGQGWEKLFF. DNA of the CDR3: TGCGCCAGCAGCCAAGATGGGCAGGGATGGGAAAAACTGTTTTTT.

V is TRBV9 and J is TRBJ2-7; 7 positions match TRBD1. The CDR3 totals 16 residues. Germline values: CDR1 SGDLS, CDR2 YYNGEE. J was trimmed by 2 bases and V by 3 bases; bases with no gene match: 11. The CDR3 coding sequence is TGTGCCAGCAGCGAGGGGCCCGGGACAGCGACCTACGAGCAGTACTTC. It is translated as CASSEGPGTATYEQYF.

CDR3 loop: CAGNRGLGEKLFF. CDR3 bases: TGTGCCGGGAACAGGGGGCTAGGTGAAAAACTGTTTTTT. The genes are TRBV28 and TRBJ1-4; 9 bases are shared with TRBD1. The germline V gene has CDR1 MDHEN and CDR2 SYDVKM. The junction had 8 bases not matched to a gene; V was cut back by 11 bases and J by 7 bases. The CDR3 has 13 amino acids.

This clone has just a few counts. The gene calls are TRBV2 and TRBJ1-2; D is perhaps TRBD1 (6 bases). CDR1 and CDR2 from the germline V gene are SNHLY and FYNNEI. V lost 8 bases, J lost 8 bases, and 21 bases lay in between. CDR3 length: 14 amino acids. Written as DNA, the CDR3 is TGTGCCAGCTTGGCGGGGGGCAGGGAGGTCGGCTACACCTTC. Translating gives CASLAGGREVGYTF.

The CDR3 reads CASSQGHSAFF. The CDR3 DNA reads as TGCGCCAGCAGCCAGGGACACAGCGCTTTCTTT. The V call is TRBV4-1, the J call TRBJ1-1; TRBD1 is a possible D gene (6 bases). The germline gives CDR1 MGHRA, CDR2 YSYEKL. This CDR3 contains 11 residues. Trimming cost V 3 bases and J 11 bases, with 10 bases left between them.

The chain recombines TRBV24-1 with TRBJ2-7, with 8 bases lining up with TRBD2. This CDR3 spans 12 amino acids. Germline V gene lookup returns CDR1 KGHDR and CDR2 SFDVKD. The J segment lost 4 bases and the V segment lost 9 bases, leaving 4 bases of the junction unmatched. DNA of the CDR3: TGTGCCACCGCGGGGACTAGGTACGAGCAGTACTTC. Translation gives CATAGTRYEQYF.

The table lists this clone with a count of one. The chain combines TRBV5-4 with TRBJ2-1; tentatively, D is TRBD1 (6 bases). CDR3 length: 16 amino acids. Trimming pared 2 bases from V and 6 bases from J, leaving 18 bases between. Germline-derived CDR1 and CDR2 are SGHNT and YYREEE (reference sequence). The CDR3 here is CASSFNRLRGSNEQFF. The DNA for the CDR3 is TGTGCCAGCAGCTTCAACCGTCTGAGGGGGAGCAATGAGCAGTTCTTC.

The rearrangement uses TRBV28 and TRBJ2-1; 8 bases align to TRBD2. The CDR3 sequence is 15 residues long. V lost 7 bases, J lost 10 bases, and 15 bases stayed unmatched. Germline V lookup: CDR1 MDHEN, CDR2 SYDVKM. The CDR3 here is CASKQAGAPGIEQFF. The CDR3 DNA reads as TGTGCCAGCAAACAAGCGGGGGCGCCCGGAATAGAGCAGTTCTTC. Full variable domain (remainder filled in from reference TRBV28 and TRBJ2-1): DVKVTQSSRYLVKRTGEKVFLECVQDMDHENMFWYRQDPGLGLRLIYFSYDVKMKEKGDIPEGYSVSREKKERFSLILESASTNQTSMYLCASKQAGAPGIEQFFGPGTRLTVL.

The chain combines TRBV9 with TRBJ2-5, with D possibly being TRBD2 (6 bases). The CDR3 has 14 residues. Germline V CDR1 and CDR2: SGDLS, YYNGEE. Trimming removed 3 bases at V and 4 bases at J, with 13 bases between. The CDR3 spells CASSESGTGETQYF. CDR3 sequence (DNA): TGTGCCAGCAGCGAGTCCGGGACTGGAGAGACCCAGTACTTC.

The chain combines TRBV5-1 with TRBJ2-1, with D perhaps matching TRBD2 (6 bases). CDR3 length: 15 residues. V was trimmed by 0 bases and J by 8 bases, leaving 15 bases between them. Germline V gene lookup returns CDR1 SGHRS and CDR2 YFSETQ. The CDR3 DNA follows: TGCGCCAGCAGCTTGGCCGGGGGTATCGTCGATGAGCAGTTCTTC. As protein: CASSLAGGIVDEQFF.